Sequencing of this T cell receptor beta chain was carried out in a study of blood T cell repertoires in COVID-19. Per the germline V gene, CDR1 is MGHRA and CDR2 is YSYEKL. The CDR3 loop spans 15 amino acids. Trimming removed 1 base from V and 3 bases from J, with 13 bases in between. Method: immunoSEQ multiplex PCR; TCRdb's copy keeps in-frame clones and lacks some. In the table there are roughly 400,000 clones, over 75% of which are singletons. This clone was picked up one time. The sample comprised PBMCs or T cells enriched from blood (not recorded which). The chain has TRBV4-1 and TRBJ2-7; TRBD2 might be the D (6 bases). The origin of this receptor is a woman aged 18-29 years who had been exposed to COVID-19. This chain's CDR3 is CASSQVLSGNYEQYF. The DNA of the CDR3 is TGCGCCAGCAGCCAAGTTCTTAGCGGTAACTACGAGCAGTACTTC.